These 9 T cell receptor beta chains share one sample of origin, sequenced in a study of blood T cell repertoires in COVID-19. The data were produced by immunoSEQ multiplex PCR, yet TCRdb's version contains in-frame clones alone and is incomplete. Seen here are roughly 360,000 clones, roughly four fifths observed once, and the top ten hold 1.1%. The source material was peripheral blood. These TCRs come from a human donor with acute or convalescent COVID-19. The donor label of this sample is uncertain.

The chain links TRBV30 to TRBJ1-1; 8 bases are shared with TRBD1. The germline gives CDR1 GTSNPN, CDR2 SVGIG (reference sequence). The V and J ends lost 5 bases and 3 bases, in that order; junction bases with no gene match: 2. The CDR3 is made up of 12 amino acids. This CDR3 is CAWDRGDTEAFF. The CDR3 DNA reads as TGTGCCTGGGACAGGGGAGACACTGAAGCTTTCTTT.

In its sample, this clone was seen once. CDR3 in DNA: TGCAGCGTTGAAGTTATTAAAGAGACCCAGTACTTC. Translating it yields CSVEVIKETQYF. The V call is TRBV29-1, the J call TRBJ2-5; no firm D call. This CDR3 is 12 amino acids long. Germline assignment: CDR1 SQVTM and CDR2 ANQGSEA. V lost 1 base to trimming and J lost 3 bases, with 6 bases between them.

The chain carries TRBV29-1 and TRBJ2-5; TRBD2 aligns across 8 bases. The junction had 6 bases not matched to a gene; V was cut back by 4 bases and J by 5 bases. The CDR3 covers 13 residues. Germline values: CDR1 SQVTM, CDR2 ANQGSEA. The CDR3 DNA reads as TGCAGCGTTGTAGCGGGGTACGGGGAGACCCAGTACTTC. This encodes CSVVAGYGETQYF.

The chain joins TRBV6-5 to TRBJ2-5; tentative D call: TRBD1 (5 bases). Trimming left V 7 bases short and J 5 bases short, with 17 bases between. The V gene's germline CDR1 is MNHEY and CDR2 SVGAGI. The CDR3 is 14 amino acids. The CDR3 spells CASTSGHAFETQYF. The CDR3 bases are TGTGCCAGCACGAGTGGACACGCTTTTGAGACCCAGTACTTC.

The V call is TRBV4-1, the J call TRBJ2-7; D is possibly TRBD2 (5 bases). Germline V CDR1 and CDR2: MGHRA, YSYEKL. Trimming pared 4 bases from V and 4 bases from J, leaving 20 bases between. The CDR3 is made up of 16 amino acids. The CDR3 bases are TGCGCCAGCAGCCGAGGCCTGAGGGCTAGCTTTTACGAGCAGTACTTC. It translates to CASSRGLRASFYEQYF.

This clone was detected once. The chain combines TRBV21-1 with TRBJ2-4; the table's TRBD1 call for D was not verified on the DNA. TRBV21-1 is noted as a pseudogene. This CDR3 is built from 15 residues. The CDR3 coding sequence is TGTGCCAGCAGCAAAGGACACAGGGCCAAAAACATTCAGTACTTC. It yields the protein CASSKGHRAKNIQYF.

J is TRBJ2-1 and V is TRBV11-2; tentative D call: TRBD1 (6 bases). The CDR3 sequence is 13 residues long. Per the germline V gene, CDR1 is SGHAT and CDR2 is FQNNGV. Trimming took 3 bases from V and 8 from J, leaving 11 bases between them. The DNA for the CDR3 is TGTGCCAGCAGCTTTCAGGGGAGCTATGAGCAGTTCTTC. It translates to CASSFQGSYEQFF.

This chain connects TRBV4-1 to TRBJ1-4; D is unclear. CDR1 and CDR2 (germline): MGHRA, YSYEKL. V was clipped by 4 bases and J by 7 bases, with 22 bases between them. The CDR3 extends over 17 amino acids. Here the CDR3 reads CASSPGGPPRAGEKLFF. CDR3 nucleotides: TGCGCCAGCAGCCCAGGTGGACCTCCTAGGGCGGGTGAAAAACTGTTTTTT.

The chain has TRBV5-5 and TRBJ2-2; D not resolved. Trimming shortened V by 2 bases and J by 6 bases, and 11 bases separated the two germline ends. Germline V gene sequence: CDR1 SGHKS, CDR2 YYEKEE (reference sequence). CDR3 length: 14 amino acids. CDR3 bases: TGTGCCAGCAGCTTTCTTCAGATCTCCGGGGAGCTGTTTTTT. It encodes CASSFLQISGELFF.